This T cell receptor (beta chain) appears in the sequencing data of a study of T cell responses to AZD1222 COVID-19 vaccine. Study-wide points: The reported proportion of spike-specific TCRs targeting unmutated variant regions was nearly half. In all cases, repertoires were sampled only after the peak T cell response.

A remark on this clone: Its cognate antigen is unknown.

Pooling covered second doses at about 4 or about 12 weeks. Trimming left V 0 bases short and J 5 bases short, with 10 bases between. Germline values: CDR1 ENHRY, CDR2 SYGVKD. CDR3 length equals 14 residues. Profiling relied on immunoSEQ multiplex PCR, and the TCRdb table lists in-frame clones only, not all of them. The sample records approximately 100,000 clones, approximately 90% being singletons. V gene TRBV10-3 combines with J gene TRBJ2-5; no clear D gene. The input for sequencing was peripheral blood, taken 28 days after the second AZD1222 dose. This TCR was recovered from an adult who received the AZD1222 COVID-19 vaccine. The CDR3 here is CAISESKGPETQYF. The CDR3 coding sequence is TGTGCCATCAGTGAGTCAAAGGGTCCGGAGACCCAGTACTTC.